This TCR beta chain was retrieved from a study of cytomegalovirus exposure and HLA in healthy donors. PCR used 60 Vbeta primers and 13 Jbeta primers. TCRdb's table, derived via immunoSEQ multiplex PCR, lists solely in-frame clones and lacks some. The sample shows 120,000 to 150,000 clones, 70% to 85% of them seen only once. CDR3 length: 16 amino acids. Germline assignment: CDR1 LNHNV and CDR2 YYDKDF (reference sequence). V shed 6 bases and J shed 8 bases, with 22 bases lying between them. The clonotype was recovered from a male donor in good health and CMV-seronegative. Sequences were obtained from PBMCs. The V call is TRBV15, the J call TRBJ1-4; D not resolved. CDR3 region: CATSPRVPKRSEKLFF. The CDR3 DNA follows: TGTGCCACCAGTCCCCGGGTCCCGAAGAGGAGCGAAAAACTGTTTTTT.